The rows below give T cell receptor beta chains drawn from one sample of a study of cytomegalovirus exposure and HLA in healthy donors. Method: immunoSEQ multiplex PCR; TCRdb's copy keeps in-frame clones and lacks some. The data contain some 85,000 clones, 84% of them singletons. The sequencing sample was made of PBMCs. The receptors derive from a woman aged 45-65 years in good health and CMV-seronegative. CDR3s include the opening cysteine and the closing phenylalanine or tryptophan. The D gene is left open where the match is weak. Rows give clone size only sometimes, using once, few, many, or a class for an expanded clone.

clone_size j_call v_call cdr3_length d_call cdr3_aa cdr3_nt
once TRBJ2-1 TRBV27 14 TRBD1 CASSLLGQGNEQFF TGTGCCAGCAGTTTACTGGGACAGGGCAATGAGCAGTTCTTC
- TRBJ2-5 TRBV7-9 15 TRBD2 CASSFLAGDQETQYF TGTGCCAGCAGCTTCCTAGCGGGGGACCAAGAGACCCAGTACTTC
- TRBJ2-6 TRBV6-6 15 - CASSYSRGGANVLTF TGTGCCAGCAGTTACTCGCGGGGTGGGGCCAACGTCCTGACTTTC
- TRBJ2-2 TRBV14 19 TRBD1 CASSQGVRQGQGVSGELFF TGTGCCAGCAGCCAAGGGGTCCGACAGGGACAGGGTGTTTCCGGGGAGCTGTTTTTT
- TRBJ2-7 TRBV28 17 TRBD2 CASSPPGLAGVAYEQYF TGTGCCAGCAGCCCCCCCGGACTAGCGGGAGTTGCCTACGAGCAGTACTTC
- TRBJ1-1 TRBV5-1 14 - CASSLAGSDSEAFF TGCGCCAGCAGCTTGGCCGGGTCGGACAGTGAAGCTTTCTTT
- TRBJ1-5 TRBV27 15 TRBD1 CASRIQGKGNQPQHF TGTGCCAGCAGAATACAGGGGAAAGGCAATCAGCCCCAGCATTTT
- TRBJ2-2 TRBV7-9 15 TRBD2 CASSSGLADTGELFF TGTGCCAGCAGCTCGGGACTAGCGGACACCGGGGAGCTGTTTTTT
- TRBJ1-2 TRBV6-1 16 TRBD1 CASSEEGTAGGSGYTF TGTGCCAGCAGTGAAGAAGGTACGGCAGGGGGCTCTGGCTACACCTTC
few TRBJ2-7 TRBV5-1 15 - CASSGGARGYYEQYF TGCGCCAGCAGCGGGGGGGCGCGGGGATACTACGAGCAGTACTTC
once TRBJ2-1 TRBV7-3 17 - CASGGATGGGAHNEQFF TGTGCCAGCGGAGGCGCGACGGGGGGCGGGGCTCACAATGAGCAGTTCTTC
- TRBJ2-1 TRBV6-1 15 TRBD2 CASSVLAGEYNEQFF TGTGCCAGCAGTGTGTTAGCGGGAGAATACAATGAGCAGTTCTTC
- TRBJ1-6 TRBV4-3 14 - CASSQDSYNSPLHF TGCGCCAGCAGCCAAGACAGTTATAATTCACCCCTCCACTTT
- TRBJ2-7 TRBV5-8 13 - CASSLRRAYEQYF TGTGCCAGCAGCTTGCGCAGGGCCTACGAGCAGTACTTC
- TRBJ2-2 TRBV5-1 16 - CASRKPDTSNTGELFF TGCGCCAGCAGAAAACCGGACACCTCGAACACCGGGGAGCTGTTTTTT
- TRBJ2-7 TRBV27 13 TRBD2 CASSSGRAYEQYF TGTGCCAGCAGTTCGGGGAGGGCCTACGAGCAGTACTTC
- TRBJ2-5 TRBV6-6 13 - CASSIQSQETQYF TGTGCCAGCAGTATACAGAGCCAAGAGACCCAGTACTTC
- TRBJ1-1 TRBV20-1 11 - CSATGNTEAFF TGCAGTGCTACAGGAAACACTGAAGCTTTCTTT
- TRBJ1-1 TRBV5-5 15 TRBD1 CASSHTGGRGTEAFF TGTGCCAGCAGCCATACAGGGGGCAGGGGCACTGAAGCTTTCTTT
- TRBJ2-3 TRBV7-9 16 TRBD1 CASSSIGQGGGDTQYF TGTGCCAGCAGCTCGATCGGACAGGGTGGAGGAGATACGCAGTATTTT
once TRBJ2-1 TRBV2 15 TRBD1 CASRGTGLGGNEQFF TGTGCCAGCAGAGGGACAGGGTTGGGAGGGAATGAGCAGTTCTTC
- TRBJ2-5 TRBV9 15 TRBD1 CASSSNGQGKETQYF TGTGCCAGCAGCTCCAATGGACAGGGAAAAGAGACCCAGTACTTC
- TRBJ2-1 TRBV5-5 15 TRBD2 CASSLEKREGREQFF TGTGCCAGCAGCTTGGAAAAGCGGGAGGGCCGGGAGCAGTTCTTC
- TRBJ1-2 TRBV7-2 14 TRBD1 CASSLYGQGAGYTF TGTGCCAGCAGCTTATACGGGCAGGGGGCTGGCTACACCTTC
- TRBJ2-3 TRBV7-9 13 TRBD1 CASSTGGSDTQYF TGTGCCAGCAGCACAGGGGGCTCAGATACGCAGTATTTT
- TRBJ1-6 TRBV18 12 - CASSIPGGTLHF TGTGCCAGCTCAATACCGGGGGGGACCCTCCACTTT
- TRBJ1-5 TRBV4-1 17 - CASSQNLQGYSNQPQHF TGCGCCAGCAGCCAGAACCTACAGGGCTATAGCAATCAGCCCCAGCATTTT
once TRBJ2-2 TRBV7-3 15 TRBD1 CASSPGGGSTGELFF TGTGCCAGCAGCCCAGGGGGCGGAAGCACCGGGGAGCTGTTTTTT
once TRBJ1-1 TRBV19 15 - CASSIDRQRNTEAFF TGTGCCAGTAGTATAGATCGACAGAGGAACACTGAAGCTTTCTTT
once TRBJ1-4 TRBV13 13 - CASSSRGNEKLFF TGTGCCAGCAGCTCCCGGGGGAATGAAAAACTGTTTTTT
- TRBJ1-2 TRBV10-1 15 TRBD1 CASSDGSTGDCGYTF TGCGCCAGCAGTGACGGGAGTACAGGGGATTGTGGCTACACCTTC
- TRBJ2-1 TRBV7-2 16 TRBD2 CASSLVWSGGPNEQFF TGTGCCAGCAGCTTGGTGTGGAGCGGGGGACCCAATGAGCAGTTCTTC
- TRBJ2-3 TRBV27 16 TRBD2 CASSTLAGGGPDTQYF TGTGCCAGCAGTACCCTAGCGGGAGGGGGTCCAGATACGCAGTATTTT
- TRBJ2-1 TRBV27 19 TRBD2 CASTSDIAGGPILYNEQFF TGTGCCAGCACTTCCGATATAGCGGGAGGTCCCATCCTCTACAATGAGCAGTTCTTC
- TRBJ2-1 TRBV7-6 15 - CASSLREILYNEQFF TGTGCCAGCAGCTTAAGGGAGATCTTATACAATGAGCAGTTCTTC
- TRBJ2-1 TRBV7-3 16 TRBD2 CASSIWGLAGNNEQFF TGTGCCAGCAGCATTTGGGGACTAGCGGGGAACAATGAGCAGTTCTTC
- TRBJ1-4 TRBV19 15 - CASSRGGQSTEKLFF TGTGCCAGTAGTAGGGGGGGACAAAGCACTGAAAAACTGTTTTTT